This T cell receptor beta chain was obtained from a study of blood T cell repertoires in COVID-19 (dated by TCRdb to the early 2020s). Notes on the research overall: Samples from collaborators originated in the United States, Italy and Spain and spanned both the acute and convalescent phases of COVID-19. The dataset comprised deeply sampled blood TCRbeta repertoires from subjects exposed to, actively infected with, or recovered from COVID-19. The sample metadata nearly always contained a de-identified subject ID, COVID-19 status, age in years and sex. The repertoires were released in a freely available public database meant as a resource for research on the immune response to SARS-CoV-2. The material from the prospective study consisted of cDNA or gDNA derived from T cells, B-cell-depleted T cells, or PBMCs. Where HLA class I and class II types were available, the types were taken from metadata supplied by the sample provider, not from assay-based typing. Samples were obtained from the ongoing ImmuneRACE study (first 160 participants) and from about 1,300 subjects provided by 6 global collaborators.

Of note for this clone: Its antigen has not been determined. No base quality information exists; no much larger clone differs at one position.

The immunoSEQ Assay, a bias-controlled multiplex PCR, was used to amplify TCRbeta CDR3 regions from genomic DNA. The paper's processing steps were these. The number of nucleated cells in each sample was estimated by amplification of reference gene primers within the assay. To quantify the absolute abundance of each unique TCRbeta CDR3 rearrangement, sequence reads were collapsed and filtered. Productive Simpson clonality was computed per sample as the square root of Simpson's diversity index over productive rearrangements. In TCRdb, the immuneACCESS table is reduced to in-frame sequences with V and J assigned. These tables do not hold every clone; where another copy was compared, an unresolved V gene accounts for under half, and the others remain unexplained. Clone size and V and J calls were adopted from that table, with D and trimming inferred from the DNA. This sample is represented by about half a million clones; approximately 85% of them were singletons. The ten biggest clones cover more than 3% of the sample.

Each collaborating institution followed its own protocols to collect whole blood in K2EDTA tubes. Collaborator samples were shipped for TCRbeta analysis as frozen whole blood, isolated PBMCs, or DNA extracted from either sample type. The study at large found these results: The amount of clinical and demographic metadata varied by source and participant and was provided uncurated.

There are 14 amino acids in the CDR3, from cysteine to phenylalanine inclusive. The retained sequence is limited to the CDR3, 42 bases, with the frame set at the first base. V is clipped by 6 bases and J by 2 bases, and the sequence between their germline boundaries is 11 bases long. From the germline V gene, CDR1 is SNHLY and CDR2 is FYNNEI. The source is a human donor in a cohort sampled during active COVID-19. The specimen was peripheral blood. The chain joins TRBV2 to TRBJ1-3; confidence is insufficient to name the D gene. The CDR3 reads CASRDDYAGNTIYF. The DNA reads TGTGCCAGCAGGGACGACTATGCTGGAAACACCATATATTTT.